This T cell receptor beta chain was found in a study of glioma-infiltrating T cells after dendritic cell vaccination. At the level of the study: Patients received autologous tumor lysate-pulsed dendritic cell vaccination between the early 2000s and the early 2010s. Three intradermal dendritic cell vaccine injections were given every two weeks.

The time point was: after dendritic cell vaccination, including at tumor progression/relapse. Before vaccination, two weeks after the third vaccination, and at progression, PBMC were collected. The germline CDR1 and CDR2 sequences are LGHNA and YNFKEQ. J lost 8 bases, V lost 0 bases, and 5 bases had no gene match. This CDR3 spans 15 amino acids. This clone showed up many times. Primers: 60 V beta forward and 13 J beta reverse. Clones were sequenced by immunoSEQ multiplex PCR, and TCRdb holds only the in-frame ones, with some missing. The sample has more than 55,000 clones, over 65% seen once; the top ten hold about 9%.

The J gene is TRBJ2-1, the V gene TRBV4-2, with 9 positions matching TRBD2. This receptor was identified in a human donor with glioblastoma. Source: blood, taken after dendritic cell vaccination. The CDR3 sequence: CASSQEGGGGYEQFF. CDR3 sequence (DNA): TGTGCCAGCAGCCAAGAGGGCGGGGGGGGGTATGAGCAGTTCTTC.